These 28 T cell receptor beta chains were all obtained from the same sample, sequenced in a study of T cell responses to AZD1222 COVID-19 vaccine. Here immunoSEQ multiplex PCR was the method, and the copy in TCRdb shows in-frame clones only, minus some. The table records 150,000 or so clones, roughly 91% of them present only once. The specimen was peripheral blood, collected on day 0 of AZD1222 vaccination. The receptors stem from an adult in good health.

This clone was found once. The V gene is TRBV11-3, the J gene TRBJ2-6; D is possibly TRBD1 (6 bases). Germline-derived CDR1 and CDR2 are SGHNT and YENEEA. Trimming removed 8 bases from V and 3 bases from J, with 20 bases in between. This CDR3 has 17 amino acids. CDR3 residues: CASHSERGGLGANVLTF. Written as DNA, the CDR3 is TGTGCCAGCCACTCCGAGCGTGGGGGCCTTGGGGCCAACGTCCTGACTTTC. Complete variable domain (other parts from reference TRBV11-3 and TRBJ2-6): EAGVVQSPRYKIIEKKQPVAFWCNPISGHNTLYWYLQNLGQGPELLIRYENEEAVDDSQLPKDRFSAERLKGVDSTLKIQPAELGDSAVYLCASHSERGGLGANVLTFGAGSRLTVL.

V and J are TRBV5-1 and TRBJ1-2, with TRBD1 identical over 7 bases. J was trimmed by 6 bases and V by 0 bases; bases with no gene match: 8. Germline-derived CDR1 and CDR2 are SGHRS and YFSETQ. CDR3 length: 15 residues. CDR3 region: CASSLGQGLFNGYTF. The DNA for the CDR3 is TGCGCCAGCAGCTTGGGACAGGGTTTGTTTAATGGCTACACCTTC.

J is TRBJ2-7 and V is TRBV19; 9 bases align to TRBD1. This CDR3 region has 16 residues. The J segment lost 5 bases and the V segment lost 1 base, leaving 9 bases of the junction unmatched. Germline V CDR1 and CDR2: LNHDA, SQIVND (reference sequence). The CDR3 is CASSIVSGQGSHEQYF. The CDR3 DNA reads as TGTGCCAGTAGTATAGTTTCGGGACAGGGTAGCCACGAGCAGTACTTC.

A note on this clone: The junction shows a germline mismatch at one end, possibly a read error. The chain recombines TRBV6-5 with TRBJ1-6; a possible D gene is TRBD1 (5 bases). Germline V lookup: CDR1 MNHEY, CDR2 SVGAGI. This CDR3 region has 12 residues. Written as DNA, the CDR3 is TGTGCCAGCAGATACTCTACGGGGGCCCTCCACTTT. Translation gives CASRYSTGALHF.

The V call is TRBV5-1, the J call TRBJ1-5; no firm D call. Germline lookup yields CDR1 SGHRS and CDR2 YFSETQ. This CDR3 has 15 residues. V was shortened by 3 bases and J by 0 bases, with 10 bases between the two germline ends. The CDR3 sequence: CASSWAGISNQPQHF. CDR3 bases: TGCGCCAGCAGCTGGGCGGGGATTAGCAATCAGCCCCAGCATTTT.

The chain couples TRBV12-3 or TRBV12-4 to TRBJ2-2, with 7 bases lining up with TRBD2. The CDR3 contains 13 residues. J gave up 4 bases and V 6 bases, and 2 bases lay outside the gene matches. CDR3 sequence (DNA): TGTGCCAGCAGCCCTAGCGGCACCGGGGAGCTGTTTTTT. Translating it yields CASSPSGTGELFF.

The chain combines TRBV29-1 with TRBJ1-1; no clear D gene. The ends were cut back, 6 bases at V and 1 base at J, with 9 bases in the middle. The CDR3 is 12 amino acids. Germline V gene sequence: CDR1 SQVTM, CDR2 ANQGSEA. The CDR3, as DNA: TGCAGCGTCCGAATCACGAACACTGAAGCTTTCTTT. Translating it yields CSVRITNTEAFF.

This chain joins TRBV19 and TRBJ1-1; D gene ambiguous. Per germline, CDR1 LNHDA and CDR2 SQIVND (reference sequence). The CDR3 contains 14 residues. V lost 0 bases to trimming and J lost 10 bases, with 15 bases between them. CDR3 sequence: CASSIERFGGPAFF. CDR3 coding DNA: TGTGCCAGTAGTATAGAAAGGTTTGGAGGGCCAGCTTTCTTT.

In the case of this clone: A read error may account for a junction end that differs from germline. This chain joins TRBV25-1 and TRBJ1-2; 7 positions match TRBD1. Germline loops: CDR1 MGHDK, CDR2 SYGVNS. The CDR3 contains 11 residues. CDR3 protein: CASNEQGNYTF. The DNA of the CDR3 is TGTGCCAGCAATGAACAGGGGAATTACACCTTC.

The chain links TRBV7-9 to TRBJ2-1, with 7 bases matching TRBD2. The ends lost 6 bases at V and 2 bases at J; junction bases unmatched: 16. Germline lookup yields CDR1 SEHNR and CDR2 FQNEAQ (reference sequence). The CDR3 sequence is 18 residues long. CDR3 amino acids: CASSQGLVGRPPYNEQFF. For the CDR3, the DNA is TGTGCCAGCAGTCAAGGTTTAGTCGGGAGGCCCCCCTACAATGAGCAGTTCTTC.

In DNA form, the CDR3 reads TGTGCCAGCAGCTATCAGGGGGCCCAATTCTACGAGCAGTACTTC. Encoded protein: CASSYQGAQFYEQYF. The V call is TRBV11-2, the J call TRBJ2-7; 8 nucleotides match TRBD1. This CDR3 comprises 15 residues. From germline, CDR1 is SGHAT and CDR2 FQNNGV. Trimming cost V 4 bases and J 3 bases; bases outside gene matches: 8.

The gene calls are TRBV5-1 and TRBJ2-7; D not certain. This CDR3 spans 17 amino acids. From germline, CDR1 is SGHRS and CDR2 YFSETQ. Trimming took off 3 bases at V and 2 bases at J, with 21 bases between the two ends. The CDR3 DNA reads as TGCGCCAGCAGCTCCACCCTACGGGCTCCGGCCCCCTACGAGCAGTACTTC. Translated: CASSSTLRAPAPYEQYF.

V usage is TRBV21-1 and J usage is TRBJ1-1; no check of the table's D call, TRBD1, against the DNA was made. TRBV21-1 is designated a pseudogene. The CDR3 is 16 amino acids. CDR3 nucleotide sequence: TGTGCCAGCAGCAAAGTTGACAGGTCCATGAACACTGAAGCTTTCTTT. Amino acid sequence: CASSKVDRSMNTEAFF.

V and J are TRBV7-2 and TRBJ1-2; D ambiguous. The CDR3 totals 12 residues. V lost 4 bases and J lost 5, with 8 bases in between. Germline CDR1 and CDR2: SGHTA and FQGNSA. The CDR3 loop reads CASSSQTYGYTF. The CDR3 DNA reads TGTGCCAGCAGCTCCCAGACGTATGGCTACACCTTC.

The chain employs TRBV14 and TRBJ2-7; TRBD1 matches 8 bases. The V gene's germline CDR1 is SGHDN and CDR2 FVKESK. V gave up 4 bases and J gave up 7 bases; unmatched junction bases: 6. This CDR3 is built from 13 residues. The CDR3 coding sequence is TGTGCCAGCAGCCCGGACAGGGAGAGTGAGCAGTACTTC. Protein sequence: CASSPDRESEQYF.

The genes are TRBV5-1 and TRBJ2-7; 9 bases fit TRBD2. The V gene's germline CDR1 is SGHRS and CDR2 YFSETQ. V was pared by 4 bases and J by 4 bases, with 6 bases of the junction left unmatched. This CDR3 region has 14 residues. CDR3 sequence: CASSLNSGSYEQYF. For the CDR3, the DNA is TGCGCCAGCAGCCTGAATAGCGGGAGTTACGAGCAGTACTTC.

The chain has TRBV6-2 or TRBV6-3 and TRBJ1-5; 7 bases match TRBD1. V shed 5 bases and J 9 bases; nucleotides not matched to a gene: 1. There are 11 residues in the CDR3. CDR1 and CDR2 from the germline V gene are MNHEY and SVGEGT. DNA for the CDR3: TGTGCCAGCAGTAACAGGGGGCCCCAGCATTTT. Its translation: CASSNRGPQHF.

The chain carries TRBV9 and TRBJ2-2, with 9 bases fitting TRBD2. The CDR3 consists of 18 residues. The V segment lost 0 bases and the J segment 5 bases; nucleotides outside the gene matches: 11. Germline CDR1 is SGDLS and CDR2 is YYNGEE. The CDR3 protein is CASSVAAGGFGRTGELFF. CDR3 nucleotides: TGTGCCAGCAGCGTAGCTGCGGGAGGGTTTGGGCGGACCGGGGAGCTGTTTTTT.

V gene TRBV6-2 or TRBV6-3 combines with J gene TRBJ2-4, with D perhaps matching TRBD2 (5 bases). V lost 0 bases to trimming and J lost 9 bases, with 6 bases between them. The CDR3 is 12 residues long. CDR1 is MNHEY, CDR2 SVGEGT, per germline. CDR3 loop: CASSYSEVIQYF. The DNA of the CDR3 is TGTGCCAGCAGTTACTCGGAGGTCATTCAGTACTTC.

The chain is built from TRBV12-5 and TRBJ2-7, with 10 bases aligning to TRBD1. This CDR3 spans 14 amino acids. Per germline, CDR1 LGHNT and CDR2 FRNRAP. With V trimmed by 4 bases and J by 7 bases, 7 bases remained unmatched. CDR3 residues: CASGSLTGGMEQYF. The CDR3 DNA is TGTGCTAGTGGTTCGCTGACAGGGGGCATGGAGCAGTACTTC.

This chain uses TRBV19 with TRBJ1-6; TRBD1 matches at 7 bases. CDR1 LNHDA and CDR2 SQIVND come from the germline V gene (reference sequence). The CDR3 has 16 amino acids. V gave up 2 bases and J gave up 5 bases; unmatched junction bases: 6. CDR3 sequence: CASSIRQGADNSPLHF. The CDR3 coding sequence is TGTGCCAGTAGTATAAGACAGGGTGCGGATAATTCACCCCTCCACTTT. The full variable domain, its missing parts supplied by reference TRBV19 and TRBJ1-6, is DGGITQSPKYLFRKEGQNVTLSCEQNLNHDAMYWYRQDPGQGLRLIYYSQIVNDFQKGDIAEGYSVSREKKESFPLTVTSAQKNPTAFYLCASSIRQGADNSPLHFGNGTRLTVT.

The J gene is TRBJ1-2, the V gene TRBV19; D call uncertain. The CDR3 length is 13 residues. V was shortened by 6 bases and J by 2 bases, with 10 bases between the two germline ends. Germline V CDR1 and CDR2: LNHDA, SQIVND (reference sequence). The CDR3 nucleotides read TGTGCCAGTAGCTATCGGCGGAACTATGGCTACACCTTC. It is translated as CASSYRRNYGYTF.

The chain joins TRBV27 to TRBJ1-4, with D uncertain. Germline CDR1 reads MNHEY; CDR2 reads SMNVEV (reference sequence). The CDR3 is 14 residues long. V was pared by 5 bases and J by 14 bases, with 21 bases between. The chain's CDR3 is CASSKQGKLGWLFF. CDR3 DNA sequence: TGTGCCAGCAGTAAACAAGGGAAATTAGGCTGGCTGTTTTTT.

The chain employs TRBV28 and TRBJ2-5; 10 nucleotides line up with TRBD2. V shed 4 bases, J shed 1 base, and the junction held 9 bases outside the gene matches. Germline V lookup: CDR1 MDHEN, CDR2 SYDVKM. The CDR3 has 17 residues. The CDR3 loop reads CASSSPTGTSAQETQYF. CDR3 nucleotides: TGTGCCAGCAGTTCTCCAACCGGGACTAGCGCCCAAGAGACCCAGTACTTC.

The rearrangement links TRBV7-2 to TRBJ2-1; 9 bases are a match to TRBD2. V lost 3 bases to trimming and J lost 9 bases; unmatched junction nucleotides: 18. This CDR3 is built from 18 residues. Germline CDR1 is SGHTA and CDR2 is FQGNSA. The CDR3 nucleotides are TGTGCCAGCAGCTTGAAATCCGGGACTAGCTTTCTTCTTGGTGAGCAGTTCTTC. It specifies CASSLKSGTSFLLGEQFF.

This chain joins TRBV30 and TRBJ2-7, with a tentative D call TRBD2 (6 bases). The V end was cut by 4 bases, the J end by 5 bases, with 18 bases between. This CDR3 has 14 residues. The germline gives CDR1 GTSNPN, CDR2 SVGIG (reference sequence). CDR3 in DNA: TGTGCCTGGAATCGACACGAATTAGCGGACGAGCAGTACTTC. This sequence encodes CAWNRHELADEQYF.

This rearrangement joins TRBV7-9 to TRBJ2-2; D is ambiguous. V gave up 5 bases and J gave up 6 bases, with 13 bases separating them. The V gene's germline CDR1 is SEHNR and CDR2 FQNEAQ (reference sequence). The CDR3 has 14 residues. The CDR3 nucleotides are TGTGCCAGCAGCCACGAAGGGCGTTCCGGGGAGCTGTTTTTT. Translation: CASSHEGRSGELFF.

In DNA, the CDR3 is TGTGCCAGCAGTTTACCCGGGACTCAGACTTACGAGCAGTACTTC. Residues: CASSLPGTQTYEQYF. This rearrangement joins TRBV28 to TRBJ2-7, with D possibly TRBD2 on 6 matching bases. The length of the CDR3 is 15 residues. Per germline, CDR1 MDHEN and CDR2 SYDVKM. V dropped 2 bases and J dropped 4 bases, with 15 bases sitting between them. The entire variable domain, with the rest obtained from reference TRBV28 and TRBJ2-7, is as follows: DVKVTQSSRYLVKRTGEKVFLECVQDMDHENMFWYRQDPGLGLRLIYFSYDVKMKEKGDIPEGYSVSREKKERFSLILESASTNQTSMYLCASSLPGTQTYEQYFGPGTRLTVT.